A single count supports the clone carrying this TCR beta chain. These data belong to a study of control samples from healthy donors and cancer patients. The table came from immunoSEQ multiplex PCR; TCRdb's copy has only in-frame clones and leaves some out. Counted here are about 160,000 clones, around 90% occurring once; the ten biggest clones make up about 12%. CDR1 and CDR2 from the germline V gene are SGHKS and YYEKEE (reference sequence). V lost 2 bases and J lost 3, with 0 bases in between. This CDR3 has 11 residues. Source material: blood. V gene TRBV5-5 combines with J gene TRBJ2-1; D ambiguous. The sequence came from a man aged 25-45 years in good health. The CDR3 nucleotides are TGTGCCAGCAGCTTCTACAATGAGCAGTTCTTC. This codes for CASSFYNEQFF. The variable domain in full, completed from reference TRBV5-5 and TRBJ2-1, reads DAGVTQSPTHLIKTRGQQVTLRCSPISGHKSVSWYQQVLGQGPQFIFQYYEKEERGRGNFPDRFSARQFPNYSSELNVNALLLGDSALYLCASSFYNEQFFGPGTRLTVL.